These T cell receptor beta chains were read from a single sample in a study of early T cells in non-severe SARS-CoV-2 infection. From the 5' RACE reads, TCRdb called clonotypes with MiXCR, one entry per CDR3 protein. This table holds about 61,000 distinct CDR3 sequences, about 12% found once. This sample comprised whole blood, obtained at baseline. These receptor sequences come from an adult who was a healthcare worker with PCR-confirmed SARS-CoV-2 infection or an uninfected control (not recorded which). The donor label of this sample is uncertain. Each CDR3 is given with its conserved first and last residue. A D gene is named only where the DNA matches it firmly. Size is stated for part of the rows, as once, few or many counts, or as a class when the clone is expanded.

CDR3 protein,CDR3 DNA,clone size,CDR3 length,V gene,J gene,D gene
CASNGGTYNSPLHF,TGTGCCAGCAATGGGGGGACCTATAATTCACCCCTCCACTTT,few,14,TRBV6-6,TRBJ1-6,.
CASSLVGRMNTEAFF,TGTGCCAGCAGCTTAGTAGGCAGGATGAACACTGAAGCTTTCTTT,many,15,TRBV7-2,TRBJ1-1,.
CASSSQGTIYGYTF,TGTGCCAGCAGCTCCCAGGGGACAATCTATGGCTACACCTTC,.,14,TRBV7-2,TRBJ1-2,.
CSARAGVRANQPQHF,TGCAGTGCTAGAGCCGGGGTTAGGGCAAATCAGCCCCAGCATTTT,few,15,TRBV20-1,TRBJ1-5,.
CASIEGAPNTGELFF,TGTGCCAGCATCGAAGGAGCGCCAAACACCGGGGAGCTGTTTTTT,few,15,TRBV6-2/TRBV6-3,TRBJ2-2,.
CASSTGTGRGNTIYF,TGTGCCAGCAGCACCGGGACAGGGCGAGGAAACACCATATATTTT,few,15,TRBV7-6,TRBJ1-3,TRBD1
CASSLASGGGTDTQYF,TGCGCCAGCAGCTTGGCCAGCGGGGGAGGCACAGATACGCAGTATTTT,few,16,TRBV5-1,TRBJ2-3,TRBD2
CASSFRTDLNTEAFF,TGTGCCAGCAGTTTCCGGACCGACCTTAACACTGAAGCTTTCTTT,few,15,TRBV12-3/TRBV12-4,TRBJ1-1,.
CATWTGQGSPEAFF,TGTGCCACCTGGACCGGACAGGGCTCACCTGAAGCTTTCTTT,.,14,TRBV10-3,TRBJ1-1,TRBD1
CASSYSRGTADIQYF,TGTGCCAGCAGTTACTCACGGGGGACTGCGGACATTCAGTACTTC,.,15,TRBV6-6,TRBJ2-4,.
CASSGVQGEKPGNTIYF,TGTGCCAGCAGCGGCGTCCAGGGGGAAAAGCCTGGAAACACCATATATTTT,many,17,TRBV6-4,TRBJ1-3,TRBD1
CASSGSGGATGELFF,TGTGCCAGCAGCGGAAGCGGGGGGGCGACCGGGGAGCTGTTTTTT,many,15,TRBV3-1,TRBJ2-2,TRBD2
CASSLITGRRNNEQFF,TGTGCCAGCAGTCTAATAACGGGACGAAGGAATAATGAGCAGTTCTTC,many,16,TRBV11-2,TRBJ2-1,.
CSAIPGTSGGGTQYF,TGCAGTGCTATACCCGGGACTAGCGGTGGAGGGACCCAGTACTTC,.,15,TRBV20-1,TRBJ2-5,TRBD2
CASSLGGKSEAFF,TGTGCCAGCAGCTTAGGAGGGAAGAGTGAAGCTTTCTTT,many,13,TRBV7-9,TRBJ1-1,.
CATNGVGGASSYNEQFF,TGTGCCACCAACGGGGTTGGGGGGGCGAGCTCCTACAATGAGCAGTTCTTC,few,17,TRBV24-1,TRBJ2-1,.